This T cell receptor (beta chain) was recovered during a study of identical twins. In germline, CDR1 is SEHNR, CDR2 FQNEAQ (reference sequence). The CDR3 runs to 12 residues. Note on this clonotype: A junction end diverges from the germline sequence, so it may reflect a read error.

TCRdb passed the 5' RACE reads through MiXCR, listing each CDR3 protein once. The data hold 1.5 million to 2 million distinct CDR3 sequences, with under 35% observed a single time. The receptor was isolated from a newborn girl in good health. This chain connects TRBV7-9 to TRBJ2-7; D not certain. The sample taken for sequencing was cord blood. Here the CDR3 DNA reads TGTGCCAGCAGCTTCGGATCCTACGAGCTGTACTTC. This encodes CASSFGSYELYF.